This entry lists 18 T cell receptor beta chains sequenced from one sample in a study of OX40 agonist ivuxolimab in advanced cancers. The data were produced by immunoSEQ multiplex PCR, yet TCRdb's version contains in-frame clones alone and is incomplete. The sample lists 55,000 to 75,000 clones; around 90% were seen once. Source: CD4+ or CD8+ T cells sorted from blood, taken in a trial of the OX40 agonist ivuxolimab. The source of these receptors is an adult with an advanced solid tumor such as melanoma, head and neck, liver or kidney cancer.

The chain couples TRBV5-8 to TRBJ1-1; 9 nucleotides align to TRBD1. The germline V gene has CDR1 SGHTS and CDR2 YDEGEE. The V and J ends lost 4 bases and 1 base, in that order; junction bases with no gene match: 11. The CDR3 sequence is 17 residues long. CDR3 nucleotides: TGTGCCAGCAGCAGTCCGGGACAGGGTGATGGGAACACTGAAGCTTTCTTT. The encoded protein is CASSSPGQGDGNTEAFF.

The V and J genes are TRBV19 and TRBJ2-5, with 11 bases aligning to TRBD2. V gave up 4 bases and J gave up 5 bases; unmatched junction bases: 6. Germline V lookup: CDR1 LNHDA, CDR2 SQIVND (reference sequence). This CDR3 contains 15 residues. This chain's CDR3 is CASSTSGGPGETQYF. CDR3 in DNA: TGTGCCAGTAGTACTAGCGGGGGGCCAGGGGAGACCCAGTACTTC.

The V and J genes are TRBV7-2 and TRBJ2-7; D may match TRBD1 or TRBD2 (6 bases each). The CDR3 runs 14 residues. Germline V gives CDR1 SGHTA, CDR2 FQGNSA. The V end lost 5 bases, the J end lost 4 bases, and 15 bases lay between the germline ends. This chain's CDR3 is CASSQGRENYEQYF. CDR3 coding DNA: TGTGCCAGCAGCCAGGGGCGGGAAAATTACGAGCAGTACTTC.

The CDR3 bases are TGTGCCAGCAGCGATTTCAATGAGCAGTTCTTC. This gives the protein CASSDFNEQFF. The chain joins TRBV27 to TRBJ2-1; D is ambiguous. The CDR3 totals 11 residues. The V and J ends lost 6 bases and 6 bases respectively, with 6 bases between them. Germline assignment: CDR1 MNHEY and CDR2 SMNVEV (reference sequence).

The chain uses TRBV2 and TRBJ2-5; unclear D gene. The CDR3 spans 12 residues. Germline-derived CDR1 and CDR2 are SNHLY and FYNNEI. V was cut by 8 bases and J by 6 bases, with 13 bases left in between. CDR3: CASSPPLQTQYF. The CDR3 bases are TGTGCCAGCTCACCCCCCCTCCAGACCCAGTACTTC.

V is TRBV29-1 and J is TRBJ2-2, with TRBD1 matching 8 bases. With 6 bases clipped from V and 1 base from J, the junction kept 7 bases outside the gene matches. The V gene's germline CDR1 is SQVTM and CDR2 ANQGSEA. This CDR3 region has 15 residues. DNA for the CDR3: TGCAGCGTAGGACCCGGGACAGGGAACACCGGGGAGCTGTTTTTT. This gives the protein CSVGPGTGNTGELFF.

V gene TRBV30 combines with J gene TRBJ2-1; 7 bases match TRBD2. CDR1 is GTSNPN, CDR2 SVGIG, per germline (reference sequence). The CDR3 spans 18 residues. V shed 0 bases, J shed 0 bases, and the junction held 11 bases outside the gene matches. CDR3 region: CAWSVGASGFYSYNEQFF. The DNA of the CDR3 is TGTGCCTGGAGTGTAGGGGCTAGCGGTTTTTACTCCTACAATGAGCAGTTCTTC.

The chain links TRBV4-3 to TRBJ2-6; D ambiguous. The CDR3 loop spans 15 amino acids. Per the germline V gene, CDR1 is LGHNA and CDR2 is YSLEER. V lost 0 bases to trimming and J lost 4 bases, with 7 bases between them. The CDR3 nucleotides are TGCGCCAGCAGCCAAGACAAATCAGGGGCCAACGTCCTGACTTTC. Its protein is CASSQDKSGANVLTF.

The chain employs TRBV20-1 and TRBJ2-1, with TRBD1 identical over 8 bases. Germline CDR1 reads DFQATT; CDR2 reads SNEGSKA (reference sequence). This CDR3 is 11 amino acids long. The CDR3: CRAQGGNEQFF. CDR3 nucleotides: TGCAGGGCACAGGGGGGCAATGAGCAGTTCTTC.

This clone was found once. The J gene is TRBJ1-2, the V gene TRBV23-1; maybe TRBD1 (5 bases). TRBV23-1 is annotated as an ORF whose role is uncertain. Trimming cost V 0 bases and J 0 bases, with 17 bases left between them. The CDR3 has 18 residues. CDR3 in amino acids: CASSQSCMGPHSNYGYTF. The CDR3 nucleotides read TGCGCCAGCAGTCAATCCTGTATGGGGCCACATTCTAACTATGGCTACACCTTC.

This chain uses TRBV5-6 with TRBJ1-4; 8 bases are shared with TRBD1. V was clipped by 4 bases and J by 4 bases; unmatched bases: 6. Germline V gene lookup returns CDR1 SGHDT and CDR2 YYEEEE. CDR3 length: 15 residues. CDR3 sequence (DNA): TGTGCCAGCAGCAGACCGGACAGGGTTAATGAAAAACTGTTTTTT. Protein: CASSRPDRVNEKLFF.

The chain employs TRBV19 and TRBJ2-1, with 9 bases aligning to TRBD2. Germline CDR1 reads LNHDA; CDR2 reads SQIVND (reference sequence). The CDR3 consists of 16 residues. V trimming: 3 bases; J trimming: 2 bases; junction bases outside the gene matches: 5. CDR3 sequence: CASSIESGRPYNEQFF. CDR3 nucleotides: TGTGCCAGTAGTATCGAGAGCGGGAGGCCCTACAATGAGCAGTTCTTC. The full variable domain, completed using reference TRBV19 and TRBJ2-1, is DGGITQSPKYLFRKEGQNVTLSCEQNLNHDAMYWYRQDPGQGLRLIYYSQIVNDFQKGDIAEGYSVSREKKESFPLTVTSAQKNPTAFYLCASSIESGRPYNEQFFGPGTRLTVL.

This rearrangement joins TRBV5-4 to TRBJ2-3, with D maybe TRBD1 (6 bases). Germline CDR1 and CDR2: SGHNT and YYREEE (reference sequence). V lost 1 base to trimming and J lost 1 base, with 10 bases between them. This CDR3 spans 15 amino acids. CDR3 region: CASSLWTVGTDTQYF. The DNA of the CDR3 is TGTGCCAGCAGCTTGTGGACAGTAGGCACAGATACGCAGTATTTT.

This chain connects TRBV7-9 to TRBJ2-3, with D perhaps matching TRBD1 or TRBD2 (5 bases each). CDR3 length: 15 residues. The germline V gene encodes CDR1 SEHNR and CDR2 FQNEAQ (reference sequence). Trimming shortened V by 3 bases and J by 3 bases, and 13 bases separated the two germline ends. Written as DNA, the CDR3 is TGTGCCAGCAGCTTTGGAGTCGGGACGACAGATACGCAGTATTTT. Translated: CASSFGVGTTDTQYF. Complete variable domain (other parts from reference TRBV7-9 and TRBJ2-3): DTGVSQNPRHKITKRGQNVTFRCDPISEHNRLYWYRQTLGQGPEFLTYFQNEAQLEKSRLLSDRFSAERPKGSFSTLEIQRTEQGDSAMYLCASSFGVGTTDTQYFGPGTRLTVL.

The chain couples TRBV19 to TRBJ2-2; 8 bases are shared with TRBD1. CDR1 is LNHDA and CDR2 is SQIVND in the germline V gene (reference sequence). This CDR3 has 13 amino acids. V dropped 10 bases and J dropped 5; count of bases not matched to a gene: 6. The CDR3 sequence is CATDDRGTGELFF. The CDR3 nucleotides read TGTGCCACCGATGACAGGGGAACCGGGGAGCTGTTTTTT.

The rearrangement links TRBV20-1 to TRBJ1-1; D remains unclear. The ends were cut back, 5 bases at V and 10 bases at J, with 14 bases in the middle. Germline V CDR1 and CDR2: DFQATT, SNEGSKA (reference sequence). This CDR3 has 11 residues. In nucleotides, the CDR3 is TGCAGTGCTGCCGACACACCGGGAGCTTTCTTT. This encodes CSAADTPGAFF.

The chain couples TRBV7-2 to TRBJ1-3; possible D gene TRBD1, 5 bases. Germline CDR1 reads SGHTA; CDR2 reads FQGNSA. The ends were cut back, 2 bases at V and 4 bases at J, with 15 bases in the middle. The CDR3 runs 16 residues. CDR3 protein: CASSLMARAQGNTIYF. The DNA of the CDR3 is TGTGCCAGCAGCTTAATGGCCAGGGCGCAGGGAAACACCATATATTTT.

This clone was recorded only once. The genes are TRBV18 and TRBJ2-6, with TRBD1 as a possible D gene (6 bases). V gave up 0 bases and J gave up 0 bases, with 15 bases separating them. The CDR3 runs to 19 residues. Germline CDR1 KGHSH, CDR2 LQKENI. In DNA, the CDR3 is TGTGCCAGCTCACCACCAAACGGACAGCTCCTCTCTGGGGCCAACGTCCTGACTTTC. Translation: CASSPPNGQLLSGANVLTF.